This T cell receptor beta chain stems from a study of beta chain features in type 1 diabetes. Findings and limits, study-wide: Cells carrying high TCR expression could end up over-represented when cDNA is sequenced. A moderate, significant TCRB CDR3 shortening appeared in type 1 diabetes across four CD4+ subsets.

Of note for this clone: Its antigen is as yet unknown.

Expressed TCRB transcripts were sequenced, since all the RNA that had been isolated was reverse transcribed. Some clones are missing from TCRdb's copy, which holds only in-frame ones; the method was immunoSEQ multiplex PCR. The data hold a few hundred thousand clones, with roughly 14% observed a single time. CDR3 length: 13 residues. Germline V CDR1 and CDR2: SGHNT, YYREEE (reference sequence). Trimming removed 4 bases at V and 4 bases at J, with 12 bases between. This chain connects TRBV5-4 to TRBJ2-7; D call uncertain. Input material: naive CD4+ T cells from blood. This receptor was taken from a woman aged 18 to 35 with type 1 diabetes. Written as DNA, the CDR3 is TGTGCCAGCAGCCCGACTCCCCGATACGAGCAGTACTTC. The encoded protein is CASSPTPRYEQYF.